Listed below are T cell receptor beta chains from one sample, sequenced in a study of OX40 agonist ivuxolimab in advanced cancers. The method was immunoSEQ multiplex PCR; TCRdb's version includes in-frame clones alone and lacks a portion of them. The table shows some 57,000 clones, with under 90% occurring only once. The sample consisted of CD4+ or CD8+ T cells sorted from blood, taken in a trial of the OX40 agonist ivuxolimab. The receptors shown here come from an adult with an advanced solid tumor such as melanoma, head and neck, liver or kidney cancer. Both conserved end residues are part of each CDR3. The D gene is left open where the match is weak. Size is omitted from some rows. Given values are once, few, many or a class for expanded clones.

clone_size	j_call	v_call	d_call	cdr3_nt	cdr3_aa
NA	TRBJ2-1	TRBV4-2	TRBD2	TGTGCCAGCAGCACCGCGGGGGGGCTTGGGAATGAGCAGTTCTTC	CASSTAGGLGNEQFF
NA	TRBJ2-3	TRBV5-1	TRBD2	TGCGCCAGCAGCCCTGGCGGGGGTACGGCGACAGATACGCAGTATTTT	CASSPGGGTATDTQYF
NA	TRBJ2-3	TRBV9	NA	TGTGCCAGCAGCGAGTTTGCGAGACCAGAGGATACGCAGTATTTT	CASSEFARPEDTQYF
NA	TRBJ2-1	TRBV19	NA	TGTGCCAGTAGTTACCCCCCGGGGGAGCGGAGCGATGAGCAGTTCTTC	CASSYPPGERSDEQFF
NA	TRBJ2-7	TRBV5-6	TRBD1	TGTGCCAGCAGTTGGGGACAGGGGGCCACCTACGAGCAGTACTTC	CASSWGQGATYEQYF
NA	TRBJ2-1	TRBV25-1	TRBD2	TGTGCCAGCAGTCTCGGGCTAGCGGGGGGCGGGGAGCAGTTCTTC	CASSLGLAGGGEQFF
NA	TRBJ1-4	TRBV7-8	NA	TGTGCCAGCAGCTTCGGGACGCCCACCACTGGCGAAAAACTGTTTTTT	CASSFGTPTTGEKLFF
NA	TRBJ1-1	TRBV19	NA	TGTGCCAGTAGTGTGACAGAGAACACTGAAGCTTTCTTT	CASSVTENTEAFF
NA	TRBJ2-7	TRBV7-2	NA	TGTGCCAGCAGCTTAGCCCAGGACGAGCAGTACTTC	CASSLAQDEQYF
NA	TRBJ2-3	TRBV10-2	NA	TGCGCCAGCAGTGTTGTTGGGGGAAACACAGATACGCAGTATTTT	CASSVVGGNTDTQYF
NA	TRBJ2-5	TRBV6-5	TRBD2	TGTGCCAGCAGACTAGCGGGGGGAGAGACCCAGTACTTC	CASRLAGGETQYF
NA	TRBJ1-6	TRBV19	TRBD1	TGTGCCAGTCAAGACAGGGTTGGTTCACCCCTCCACTTT	CASQDRVGSPLHF
NA	TRBJ1-4	TRBV19	NA	TGTGCCAGTAGTATAGGCGGCAGGAGGGGGGAAAAACTGTTTTTT	CASSIGGRRGEKLFF
NA	TRBJ2-2	TRBV2	TRBD1	TGTGCCAGCAGTCCGGACAGGGGGCTAAACACCGGGGAGCTGTTTTTT	CASSPDRGLNTGELFF
NA	TRBJ1-2	TRBV5-8	TRBD1	TGTGCCAGCGCCAACGACAGGGGTGGTCCCTATGGCTACACCTTC	CASANDRGGPYGYTF
NA	TRBJ2-3	TRBV10-3	TRBD2	TGTGCCATCAGTATAACTAGCGGGGGCCGCACAGATACGCAGTATTTT	CAISITSGGRTDTQYF
NA	TRBJ1-1	TRBV7-2	TRBD1	TGTGCCAGCAGCTCAAGGACAGGGGAACTCGAAGCTTTCTTT	CASSSRTGELEAFF
once	TRBJ1-5	TRBV5-6	NA	TGTGCCAGCAGCTTGGGCGAGATTAGCAATCAGCCCCAGCATTTT	CASSLGEISNQPQHF
NA	TRBJ2-7	TRBV5-4	TRBD2	TGTGCCAGCAGCTTAAGTGGGACTAGGAACCGCGAGCAGTACTTC	CASSLSGTRNREQYF
NA	TRBJ1-6	TRBV9	NA	TGTGCCAGCGCCAGTAGCTCCTATAATTCACCCCTCCACTTT	CASASSSYNSPLHF
NA	TRBJ1-2	TRBV18	TRBD1	TGTGCCAGCTCACTGGGACAGGGCACGTATGGCTACACCTTC	CASSLGQGTYGYTF
NA	TRBJ2-2	TRBV19	TRBD2	TGTGCCAGTAGTATTCTCGGGGGGGCAACCGGGGAGCTGTTTTTT	CASSILGGATGELFF